Listed below are T cell receptor beta chains from one sample, sequenced in a study of blood T cell repertoires in COVID-19. TCRdb's table, derived via immunoSEQ multiplex PCR, lists solely in-frame clones and lacks some. Of approximately 150,000 clones in the sample, about 90% are singletons; the top ten hold 8% to 11%. Material for sequencing was peripheral blood. Source of these receptors: a man aged 55-75 years with active or convalescent COVID-19. The CDR3 runs from the conserved cysteine through the conserved F or W. Each record gives: clone size, J gene, D gene, V gene, CDR3 DNA, CDR3 protein. A D gene is named only where the DNA matches it firmly. Rows may omit the clone size; those that give it use once, few, many or a size class.

. | TRBJ2-5 | TRBD1 | TRBV7-9 | TGTGCCAGCAGTTATACAGGGGGCGTTCAAGAGACCCAGTACTTC | CASSYTGGVQETQYF
. | TRBJ1-1 | . | TRBV5-6 | TGTGCCAGCAGCTTTCTCCCACAGCAGAAAGACACTGAAGCTTTCTTT | CASSFLPQQKDTEAFF
. | TRBJ2-2 | TRBD1 | TRBV5-5 | TGTGCCAGCAGCTTGGTCCTCTTTCGAGGACAGGGGGCAAGCGGGGAGCTGTTTTTT | CASSLVLFRGQGASGELFF
. | TRBJ2-1 | . | TRBV27 | TGTGCCAGCAGAAGCCTCCCGGGACAAAACTACAATGAGCAGTTCTTC | CASRSLPGQNYNEQFF
. | TRBJ1-5 | . | TRBV6-2/TRBV6-3 | TGTGCCAGCAGTTACTCTCCGGGACATTATAATCAGCCCCAGCATTTT | CASSYSPGHYNQPQHF
. | TRBJ1-3 | . | TRBV6-5 | TGTGCCAGCAGGACGACAACTGGAAACACCATATATTTT | CASRTTTGNTIYF
. | TRBJ1-1 | TRBD1 | TRBV4-1 | TGCGCCAGCAGCCAATGGACAGGGAAGGGCACTGAAGCTTTCTTT | CASSQWTGKGTEAFF
. | TRBJ2-1 | . | TRBV24-1 | TGTGCCACCAGTGATCCCCCCCAGGGTGGTAGCGAGCAGTTCTTC | CATSDPPQGGSEQFF
. | TRBJ2-7 | TRBD2 | TRBV5-1 | TGCGCCAGCAGCTTGGAACCGGGACTAGCGGGAGAGCAGTACTTC | CASSLEPGLAGEQYF
. | TRBJ2-7 | TRBD2 | TRBV4-1 | TGCGCCAGCAGCCAAGATAATAGCGGGAGACGGAACGAGCAGTACTTC | CASSQDNSGRRNEQYF
. | TRBJ2-2 | . | TRBV11-3 | TGTGCCAGCAGCTTATCAACGGGAGCCGGGGAGCTGTTTTTT | CASSLSTGAGELFF
. | TRBJ2-4 | TRBD1 | TRBV2 | TGTGCCAGCAGGACAGGGGGAAGCGGCAAAAACATTCAGTACTTC | CASRTGGSGKNIQYF
. | TRBJ2-7 | . | TRBV19 | TGTGCCAGTAGTATACCTCAGAGGGAGCAGTACTTC | CASSIPQREQYF
once | TRBJ2-3 | . | TRBV3-1/TRBV3-2 | TGTGCCAGCAGCCTCTATGATACGCAGTATTTT | CASSLYDTQYF
. | TRBJ1-1 | . | TRBV4-2 | TGTGCCAGCAGCCAAGCCGTCCAGGCGCTCAACACTGAAGCTTTCTTT | CASSQAVQALNTEAFF
. | TRBJ1-5 | . | TRBV2 | TGTGCCTCCTCCGGACACACTAGCAATCAGCCCCAGCATTTT | CASSGHTSNQPQHF
. | TRBJ2-5 | TRBD2 | TRBV5-1 | TGCGCCAGCAGCTTGGCCCCTAGCGGCCAAGAGACCCAGTACTTC | CASSLAPSGQETQYF
. | TRBJ2-5 | TRBD1 | TRBV7-3 | TGTGCCAGCAGCACGGACAGGGAAGAGACCCAGTACTTC | CASSTDREETQYF
. | TRBJ2-7 | TRBD2 | TRBV5-5 | TGTGCCAGCAGGCCCGGGACTAGCGGCCACCCCAACGAGCAGTACTTC | CASRPGTSGHPNEQYF
once | TRBJ1-5 | . | TRBV27 | TGTGCCAGCAGTTTCCGGGGAGAACAGCCCCAGCATTTT | CASSFRGEQPQHF
. | TRBJ1-1 | . | TRBV2 | TGTGCCAGCAGTGAATTAGGGGGACCGGCTGAAGCTTTCTTT | CASSELGGPAEAFF
. | TRBJ2-7 | TRBD2 | TRBV6-5 | TGTGCCAGCAGTAAACTAGCGGGAGGAGCCTACGAGCAGTACTTC | CASSKLAGGAYEQYF
. | TRBJ2-2 | TRBD2 | TRBV5-1 | TGCGCCAGCAGCGTGACTAGCGGGAACACCGGGGAGCTGTTTTTT | CASSVTSGNTGELFF
. | TRBJ2-5 | . | TRBV2 | TGTGCCAGCAGTGCATCACAGCAAGAGACCCAGTACTTC | CASSASQQETQYF
. | TRBJ1-6 | . | TRBV6-5 | TGTGCCAGCAGTTACTCTGAGAGAGGATCACCCCTCCACTTT | CASSYSERGSPLHF
. | TRBJ1-4 | . | TRBV28 | TGTGCCAGCAGTTCCCTCTTGCGGGGAAAACTGTTTTTT | CASSSLLRGKLFF
. | TRBJ2-2 | TRBD1 | TRBV7-9 | TGTGCCAGCAGCTTATTACAGGGGGCTGCCGGGGAGCTGTTTTTT | CASSLLQGAAGELFF
. | TRBJ2-7 | . | TRBV27 | TGTGCCAGCAGTTTGCAGGGGTCATACGAGCAGTACTTC | CASSLQGSYEQYF
. | TRBJ2-1 | TRBD1 | TRBV5-4 | TGTGCCAGCAGCTTCCCGGGACAGATTGACAATGAGCAGTTCTTC | CASSFPGQIDNEQFF
once | TRBJ2-7 | . | TRBV7-9 | TGTGCCAGCAGCTTAGCTGGCATCGAGCAGTACTTC | CASSLAGIEQYF
. | TRBJ2-7 | TRBD2 | TRBV28 | TGTGCCAGCAGTTCCACCGGGACTAGCGTCTACGAGCAGTACTTC | CASSSTGTSVYEQYF
. | TRBJ2-1 | . | TRBV9 | TGTGCCAGCAGCGAGTTCAAGGGGTCCTACAATGAGCAGTTCTTC | CASSEFKGSYNEQFF
. | TRBJ2-1 | . | TRBV19 | TGTGCCAGTAGTATCAGGGGCTGGAATGAGCAGTTCTTC | CASSIRGWNEQFF
. | TRBJ2-3 | TRBD2 | TRBV28 | TGTGCCAGCAGTTCCCCAAGTAGAGCGGGAACAACAGATACGCAGTATTTT | CASSSPSRAGTTDTQYF
. | TRBJ2-5 | . | TRBV5-5 | TGTGCCAGCAGCACAGGACAGCTCCAAGAGACCCAGTACTTC | CASSTGQLQETQYF
. | TRBJ1-5 | . | TRBV28 | TGTGCCAGCAGTTTGGGGGGGGGCGCAAATCAGCCCCAGCATTTT | CASSLGGGANQPQHF
. | TRBJ1-1 | . | TRBV5-5 | TGTGCCAGCGGGAGCGGAGGGGATGAAGCTTTCTTT | CASGSGGDEAFF
. | TRBJ2-3 | TRBD1 | TRBV4-1 | TGCGCCAGCAGCCGAAAGCGACAGGGATCGGGCACAGATACGCAGTATTTT | CASSRKRQGSGTDTQYF
. | TRBJ1-1 | . | TRBV27 | TGTGCCAGCAGTTTATTTTGGGGAGGTAGCACTGAAGCTTTCTTT | CASSLFWGGSTEAFF
once | TRBJ2-7 | TRBD2 | TRBV2 | TGTGCCAGCAGTCTAGCGGGAGCCCCCTACGAGCAGTACTTC | CASSLAGAPYEQYF
. | TRBJ2-7 | TRBD2 | TRBV10-1 | TGCGCCAGCAGTAAAAGCGGGGGAGTCTCCTACGAGCAGTACTTC | CASSKSGGVSYEQYF
. | TRBJ1-4 | . | TRBV5-1 | TGCGCCAGCAGCTTGGCAGGGGTAGCTAATGAAAAACTGTTTTTT | CASSLAGVANEKLFF
. | TRBJ1-6 | . | TRBV24-1 | TGTGCCACCAGTGATTTCCAATCCGGTCAGGGATATAATTCACCCCTCCACTTT | CATSDFQSGQGYNSPLHF
. | TRBJ2-3 | . | TRBV7-9 | TGTGCCAGCAGCTTAGTTAGCGGATCCACAGATACGCAGTATTTT | CASSLVSGSTDTQYF
. | TRBJ2-2 | TRBD1 | TRBV27 | TGTGCCAGCAGTTTATCCAGGGGGCTTAACACCGGGGAGCTGTTTTTT | CASSLSRGLNTGELFF
few | TRBJ1-5 | TRBD1 | TRBV6-5 | TGTGCCAGCAGGGCATCAGGACAGGTCAATCAGCCCCAGCATTTT | CASRASGQVNQPQHF
. | TRBJ2-1 | TRBD2 | TRBV5-4 | TGTGCCAGCAGCCGGGGGGGCGGGAGTCTCAATGAGCAGTTCTTC | CASSRGGGSLNEQFF
. | TRBJ2-7 | . | TRBV4-3 | TGCGCCAGCAGACGCAACACGGTGATGGGCAGGGGCTCCTACGAGCAGTACTTC | CASRRNTVMGRGSYEQYF
. | TRBJ2-3 | . | TRBV5-1 | TGCGCCAGCAGCTTGGCCCCCACGGGGAAAGATACGCAGTATTTT | CASSLAPTGKDTQYF
. | TRBJ1-5 | TRBD1 | TRBV6-2/TRBV6-3 | TGTGCCAGCAGCCCTGTTGTAGGAGGGGGCAACCAGCCCCAGCATTTT | CASSPVVGGGNQPQHF
. | TRBJ1-5 | TRBD1 | TRBV7-2 | TGTGCCAGCAGTCAAGACAGGGATCGCAATCAGCCCCAGCATTTT | CASSQDRDRNQPQHF
. | TRBJ1-6 | . | TRBV6-5 | TGTGCCAGCAGTTACTCGACAGGCCCCCTCCACTTT | CASSYSTGPLHF
. | TRBJ2-5 | . | TRBV24-1 | TGTGCCACCAGTGAACAGGGAATAGAGACCCAGTACTTC | CATSEQGIETQYF
. | TRBJ2-6 | . | TRBV9 | TGTGCCAGCAGCGTAGAGGAGGGCTCCGGGGCCAACGTCCTGACTTTC | CASSVEEGSGANVLTF